The 24 T cell receptor beta chains listed next were all sequenced from one sample in a study of response to subunit inactivated influenza vaccine. One entry per CDR3 protein results from TCRdb running MiXCR on the RT-PCR reads. The sample gives 540,000 or so distinct CDR3 sequences, 10% to 15% of which show up once; 13% is in the top ten. The sequenced sample was PBMCs from blood, obtained about 40 days after vaccination. Every receptor here comes from a man aged 45-65 years who received an inactivated influenza vaccine.

This clonotype was counted a few times. The chain links TRBV5-6 to TRBJ2-7, with D perhaps TRBD1 (6 bases). This CDR3 comprises 13 residues. Trimming took 2 bases from V and 6 from J, leaving 12 bases between them. Per the germline V gene, CDR1 is SGHDT and CDR2 is YYEEEE. The CDR3 here is CASSFSGQTEQYF. DNA for the CDR3: TGTGCCAGCAGCTTTTCCGGACAGACCGAGCAGTACTTC.

This clonotype occurred many times. The chain employs TRBV5-1 and TRBJ2-3; 10 nucleotides match TRBD2. V shed 5 bases and J 6 bases; nucleotides not matched to a gene: 12. CDR3 length equals 16 residues. Germline V gives CDR1 SGHRS, CDR2 YFSETQ. CDR3 in amino acids: CASRRASGGLADTQYF. As DNA, the CDR3 is TGCGCCAGCAGACGGGCTAGCGGGGGCCTAGCGGATACGCAGTATTTT. The variable domain in full, completed from reference TRBV5-1 and TRBJ2-3, reads KAGVTQTPRYLIKTRGQQVTLSCSPISGHRSVSWYQQTPGQGLQFLFEYFSETQRNKGNFPGRFSGRQFSNSRSEMNVSTLELGDSALYLCASRRASGGLADTQYFGPGTRLTVL.

This clonotype was counted only a few times. The chain combines TRBV7-2 with TRBJ2-4; D gene uncertain. With 4 bases removed from V and 2 bases from J, the gap between germline ends came to 15 bases. Germline V gene lookup returns CDR1 SGHTA and CDR2 FQGNSA. This CDR3 contains 16 residues. The chain's CDR3 is CASSSESALTKNIQYF. The CDR3 DNA follows: TGTGCCAGCAGCTCGGAGAGTGCTTTAACCAAAAACATTCAGTACTTC.

The J gene is TRBJ2-4, the V gene TRBV27; 14 bases are shared with TRBD2. Germline V gives CDR1 MNHEY, CDR2 SMNVEV (reference sequence). Trimming at V came to 6 bases and at J to 1 base, leaving 8 bases not matched to a gene. The CDR3 consists of 18 residues. CDR3 sequence reads: CASRRGLAGVGAKNIQYF. For the CDR3, the DNA is TGTGCCAGCAGACGGGGACTAGCGGGAGTCGGGGCCAAAAACATTCAGTACTTC.

This clonotype was recorded at least ten times. The CDR3, as DNA: TGTGCCAGCAAAGCGAACACCGGGGAGCTGTTTTTT. Encoded protein: CASKANTGELFF. V gene TRBV7-9 combines with J gene TRBJ2-2; unclear D gene. V shed 7 bases and J shed 0 bases, with 3 bases lying between them. This CDR3 is built from 12 residues. The germline V gene has CDR1 SEHNR and CDR2 FQNEAQ (reference sequence).

V usage is TRBV27 and J usage is TRBJ1-4; TRBD1 might be the D (5 bases). Germline loops: CDR1 MNHEY, CDR2 SMNVEV (reference sequence). The CDR3 spans 14 residues. The V gene lost 3 bases and the J gene lost 2 bases, with 7 bases spanning the gap. CDR3 sequence (DNA): TGTGCCAGCAGTTTTGCAGGGACTAATGAAAAACTGTTTTTT. Its protein product is CASSFAGTNEKLFF.

The V gene is TRBV12-3 or TRBV12-4, the J gene TRBJ2-3; no reliable D call. Trimming cost V 3 bases and J 2 bases, with 9 bases left between them. CDR3 length: 14 residues. The DNA of the CDR3 is TGTGCCAGCAGTTTTAGGGCAGACACAGATACGCAGTATTTT. Translated, it gives CASSFRADTDTQYF.

In this sample, this clonotype turned up a few times. The V gene is TRBV19, the J gene TRBJ1-1; 7 bases are shared with TRBD1. The V and J ends lost 1 base and 2 bases, in that order; junction bases with no gene match: 7. The CDR3 sequence is 16 residues long. Germline values: CDR1 LNHDA, CDR2 SQIVND (reference sequence). CDR3 DNA sequence: TGTGCCAGTAGTATAGGGCTCAGGGGGATTAACACTGAAGCTTTCTTT. The encoded protein is CASSIGLRGINTEAFF.

A few counts support this clonotype. The rearrangement joins TRBV20-1 to TRBJ2-3; 8 bases match TRBD2. Germline CDR1 is DFQATT and CDR2 is SNEGSKA (reference sequence). V was pared by 0 bases and J by 4 bases, with 12 bases of the junction left unmatched. The CDR3 runs to 17 residues. CDR3 protein: CSARDPQREMSADTQYF. Here the CDR3 DNA reads TGCAGTGCTAGAGATCCGCAGCGGGAGATGTCGGCAGATACGCAGTATTTT.

This clonotype appeared a few times. The chain links TRBV3-1 to TRBJ2-5; TRBD1 aligns across 8 bases. Trimming cost V 2 bases and J 3 bases; bases outside gene matches: 8. Germline CDR1 LGHDT, CDR2 YNNKEL (reference sequence). This CDR3 region has 16 residues. The CDR3 nucleotides read TGTGCCAGCAGCCAACCCGGACAGGGCTTCAAAGAGACCCAGTACTTC. This sequence encodes CASSQPGQGFKETQYF.

This clonotype appeared a few times. The CDR3 region has the DNA TGTGCCACCAGTGGAGGGGTCACCTACGAGCAGTACTTC. This gives the protein CATSGGVTYEQYF. The rearrangement joins TRBV24-1 to TRBJ2-7; D possibly matches TRBD1 or TRBD2 (5 bases each). This CDR3 spans 13 amino acids. V lost 5 bases, J lost 2 bases, and 9 bases lay in between. CDR1 is KGHDR and CDR2 is SFDVKD in the germline V gene.

This chain links TRBV4-3 with TRBJ2-2; unclear D gene. V lost 0 bases and J 3 bases, leaving 5 bases between the germline ends. The CDR3 is 14 residues long. Germline V lookup: CDR1 LGHNA, CDR2 YSLEER. The CDR3 is CASSQELHTGELFF. In DNA, the CDR3 is TGCGCCAGCAGCCAAGAGCTGCACACCGGGGAGCTGTTTTTT.

The chain uses TRBV20-1 and TRBJ1-4; perhaps TRBD1 as D (6 bases). The V end was cut by 0 bases, the J end by 7 bases, with 9 bases between. The CDR3 consists of 13 residues. Germline-derived CDR1 and CDR2 are DFQATT and SNEGSKA (reference sequence). This CDR3 reads CSARDRGTEKLFF. The DNA of the CDR3 is TGCAGTGCTAGAGACAGGGGTACTGAAAAACTGTTTTTT.

The chain has TRBV5-6 and TRBJ2-3, with TRBD2 matching over 8 bases. CDR1 SGHDT and CDR2 YYEEEE come from the germline V gene. The trim removed 2 bases at V and 2 bases at J, leaving 7 bases unmatched. CDR3 length: 16 amino acids. CDR3 region: CASSLATSGYTDTQYF. CDR3 bases: TGTGCCAGCAGCTTAGCCACTAGCGGCTACACAGATACGCAGTATTTT.

The genes are TRBV20-1 and TRBJ2-6; 9 bases agree with TRBD1. CDR1 is DFQATT, CDR2 SNEGSKA, per germline (reference sequence). Trimming took 6 bases from V and 0 from J; bases not matched to a gene: 6. The CDR3 contains 16 residues. The CDR3 nucleotides read TGCAGTGCCCCGGACAGGGGAAGCTCTGGGGCCAACGTCCTGACTTTC. Protein sequence: CSAPDRGSSGANVLTF.

The CDR3 region has the DNA TGTGCCAGCTCACCAAATGGACAGACGGTCTCGGCTTTCTTT. Translating it yields CASSPNGQTVSAFF. The chain joins TRBV18 to TRBJ1-1; D is perhaps TRBD1 (6 bases). CDR3 length: 14 residues. CDR1 KGHSH and CDR2 LQKENI come from the germline V gene. Trimming took off 2 bases at V and 11 bases at J, with 18 bases between the two ends.

This clonotype was found a few times. The V and J genes are TRBV6-5 and TRBJ1-5, with D hard to call. Germline values: CDR1 MNHEY, CDR2 SVGAGI. The ends were cut back, 2 bases at V and 2 bases at J, with 7 bases in the middle. This CDR3 contains 14 residues. The DNA of the CDR3 is TGTGCCAGCAGTTACCCGCTAGGCAATCAGCCCCAGCATTTT. This sequence encodes CASSYPLGNQPQHF.

This clonotype was seen a few times. V usage is TRBV7-9 and J usage is TRBJ1-2, with D uncertain. V lost 8 bases to trimming and J lost 2 bases, with 12 bases between them. The CDR3 spans 13 residues. Germline V gives CDR1 SEHNR, CDR2 FQNEAQ (reference sequence). CDR3: CASVSPVNYGYTF. The CDR3 nucleotides are TGTGCCAGCGTAAGTCCGGTAAACTATGGCTACACCTTC.

This clonotype was observed many times. Here the CDR3 reads CATSKADRGLETQYF. The CDR3 DNA reads TGTGCCACCAGCAAAGCAGACAGGGGCCTAGAGACCCAGTACTTC. The chain employs TRBV15 and TRBJ2-5; 8 positions match TRBD1. Germline CDR1 is LNHNV and CDR2 is YYDKDF (reference sequence). The CDR3 is made up of 15 amino acids. J gave up 4 bases and V 4 bases, and 8 bases lay outside the gene matches.

A few counts support this clonotype. The chain is built from TRBV7-2 and TRBJ2-2; TRBD2 aligns across 7 bases. The germline V gene has CDR1 SGHTA and CDR2 FQGNSA. V was pared by 9 bases and J by 3 bases, with 10 bases of the junction left unmatched. The CDR3 has 15 amino acids. The CDR3 DNA sequence: TGTGCCAGTAAGGGGAGCGGGATTGACACCGGGGAGCTGTTTTTT. Translation: CASKGSGIDTGELFF.

This clonotype has just a few counts. This chain links TRBV4-3 with TRBJ1-2; D gene unclear. The germline CDR1 and CDR2 sequences are LGHNA and YSLEER. V lost 0 bases and J lost 4, with 9 bases in between. The CDR3 consists of 14 residues. CDR3 sequence reads: CASSQDKASYGYTF. Written as DNA, the CDR3 is TGCGCCAGCAGCCAAGACAAGGCCAGCTATGGCTACACCTTC.

This clonotype was detected a few times. The chain uses TRBV5-1 and TRBJ1-3; D perhaps matches TRBD1 (5 bases). The CDR3 is made up of 13 amino acids. Germline CDR1 is SGHRS and CDR2 is YFSETQ. Deletions cut 5 bases from V and 2 bases from J, with 8 bases between. DNA for the CDR3: TGCGCCAGCAGGATGGGGGCTGGAAACACCATATATTTT. Its translation: CASRMGAGNTIYF.

The chain is built from TRBV12-3 or TRBV12-4 and TRBJ2-1, with TRBD2 as a possible D gene (7 bases). V lost 3 bases and J lost 7, with 13 bases in between. CDR3 length: 14 residues. CDR3 sequence: CASSFGGGGNEQFF. CDR3 nucleotides: TGTGCCAGCAGTTTTGGGGGGGGCGGTAATGAGCAGTTCTTC.

In its sample, this clonotype was seen a few times. The DNA of the CDR3 is TGTGCCAGCAGTGAATTAGCGGGATACTACGAGCAGTACTTC. Protein sequence: CASSELAGYYEQYF. The chain couples TRBV2 to TRBJ2-7; the match to TRBD2 covers 8 bases. CDR3 length equals 14 residues. Germline CDR1 reads SNHLY; CDR2 reads FYNNEI. J gave up 3 bases and V 2 bases, and 3 bases lay outside the gene matches.